This TCR beta chain was found in a study of T cells in Graves' hyperthyroidism and ophthalmopathy. From approximately 9.5 ml of fresh peripheral blood, PBMCs were isolated. Amplification yielded TCR beta CDR3 regions, with RNA transcripts as the source. In the first-round RT-PCR of the TCR CDR3, the HTBI primer set was used. TCRdb passed the multiplex PCR reads through MiXCR, listing each CDR3 protein once. The sample holds under 300,000 distinct CDR3 sequences, 20% to 25% seen once. Germline assignment: CDR1 MNHNS and CDR2 SASEGT. Unmatched junction bases numbered 10, after V lost 5 bases and J lost 5 bases. The CDR3 is made up of 16 amino acids.

The clonotype comes from a man in his forties with Graves' hyperthyroidism that later progressed to Graves' ophthalmopathy. The chain employs TRBV6-1 and TRBJ1-2, with 11 bases matching TRBD1. Sequenced: blood. CDR3 protein: CASSPHSGQGAYGYTF. CDR3 sequence (DNA): TGTGCCAGCAGTCCCCATTCCGGACAGGGGGCTTATGGCTACACCTTC.